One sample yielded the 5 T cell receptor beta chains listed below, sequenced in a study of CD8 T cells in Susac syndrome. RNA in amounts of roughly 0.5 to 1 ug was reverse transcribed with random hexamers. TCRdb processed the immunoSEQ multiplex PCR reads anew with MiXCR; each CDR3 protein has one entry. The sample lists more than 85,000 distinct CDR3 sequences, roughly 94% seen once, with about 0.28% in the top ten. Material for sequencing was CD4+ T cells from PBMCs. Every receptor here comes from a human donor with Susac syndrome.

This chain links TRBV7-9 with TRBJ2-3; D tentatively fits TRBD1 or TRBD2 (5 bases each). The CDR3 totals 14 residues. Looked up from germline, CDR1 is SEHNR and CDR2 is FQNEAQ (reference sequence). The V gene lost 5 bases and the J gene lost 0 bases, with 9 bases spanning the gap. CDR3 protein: CASSLGDSTDTQYF. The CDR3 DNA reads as TGTGCCAGCAGCCTAGGGGACAGCACAGATACGCAGTATTTT. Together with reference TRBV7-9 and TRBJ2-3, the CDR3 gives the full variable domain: DTGVSQNPRHKITKRGQNVTFRCDPISEHNRLYWYRQTLGQGPEFLTYFQNEAQLEKSRLLSDRFSAERPKGSFSTLEIQRTEQGDSAMYLCASSLGDSTDTQYFGPGTRLTVL.

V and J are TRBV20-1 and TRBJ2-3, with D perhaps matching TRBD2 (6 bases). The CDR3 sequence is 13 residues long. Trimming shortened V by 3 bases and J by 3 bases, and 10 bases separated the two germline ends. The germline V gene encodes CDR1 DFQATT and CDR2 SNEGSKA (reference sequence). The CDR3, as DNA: TGCAGTGCTAGCAGGGAGGTGACAGATACGCAGTATTTT. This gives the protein CSASREVTDTQYF.

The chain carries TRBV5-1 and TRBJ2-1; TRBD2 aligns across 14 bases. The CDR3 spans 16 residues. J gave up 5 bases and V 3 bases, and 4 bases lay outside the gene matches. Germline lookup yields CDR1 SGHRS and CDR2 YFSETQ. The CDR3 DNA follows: TGCGCCAGCAGCTCCAGGACTAGCGGGGGGAACAATGAGCAGTTCTTC. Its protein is CASSSRTSGGNNEQFF.

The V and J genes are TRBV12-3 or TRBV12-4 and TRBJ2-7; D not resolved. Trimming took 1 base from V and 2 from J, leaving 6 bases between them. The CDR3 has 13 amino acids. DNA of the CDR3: TGTGCCAGCAGTTTAGGGCAGACCTACGAGCAGTACTTC. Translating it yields CASSLGQTYEQYF.

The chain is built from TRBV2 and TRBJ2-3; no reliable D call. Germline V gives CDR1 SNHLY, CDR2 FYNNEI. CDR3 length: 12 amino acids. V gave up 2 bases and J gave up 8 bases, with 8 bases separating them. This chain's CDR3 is CASSEILGTQYF. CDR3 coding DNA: TGTGCCAGCAGTGAAATTCTAGGTACGCAGTATTTT.